This section outlines one T cell receptor beta chain sequence together with its context. The target antigen is unknown. The template was RNA from unsorted bulk tissue. More than 3 cm separated this lung sample from the edge of the tumor. This entry is derived from a study of tumor and adjacent non-tumor tissue in lung cancer. Background on the study: Stage I to III disease affected about nine men and 5 women aged about 30 to 85. Each sample yielded some 4 million productive TCRbeta reads on average.

The CDR3 runs 14 residues. CDR1 DFQATT and CDR2 SNEGSKA come from the germline V gene (reference sequence). The V and J ends lost 6 bases and 4 bases respectively, with 15 bases between them. A modified ARM-PCR protocol with three rounds of nested PCR amplified TCRbeta. TCRdb redid the calling of the multiplex PCR reads with MiXCR, one entry per CDR3 protein. The table records approximately 82,000 distinct CDR3 sequences, 76% of them present only once. The study, taken as a whole, reports: TCR diversity was significantly greater in tumor than normal lung tissue. Higher tumor TCR diversity was associated with shorter survival.

Specimen: distant non-tumor lung tissue. The source is a man in his 70s with non-small cell lung cancer. The chain has TRBV20-1 and TRBJ1-4, with D possibly being TRBD1 (6 bases). CDR3 bases: TGCAGTGCCGAGGACATCAGGGGTAATGAAAAACTGTTTTTT. Encoded protein: CSAEDIRGNEKLFF.